This TCR beta chain was captured by sequencing in a study of shared clonotypes between healthy human individuals. General study findings and limits: The small donor group covered limited genetic and exposure diversity.

Only CD45RO-negative cells positively selected for CCR7 counted as naive CD8 cells, so terminally differentiated effector memory CD45RA+ cells were excluded. This CDR3 has 17 residues. The V gene end was trimmed by 2 bases and the J gene end by 3 bases; junction bases not matched to a gene: 13. Germline V lookup: CDR1 SGHVT, CDR2 SQSDAQ. Deep-level running was used for the assay. The authors distributed each subset's genomic DNA evenly over several immunoSEQ plates. Method: immunoSEQ multiplex PCR; TCRdb's copy keeps in-frame clones and lacks some. The repertoire holds about 2.1 million clones, with about 93% as singletons. As regards this clone: The antigen is not known.

The clonotype originates from a young man in good health. Some clones in this sample may be carry-over from other donors' samples. The J gene is TRBJ2-7, the V gene TRBV7-4, with 7 bases aligning to TRBD2. Sequencing was carried out using naive CD8+ T cells from PBMCs. CDR3 residues: CASSLRSGRAHLYEQYF. CDR3 sequence (DNA): TGTGCCAGCAGCTTACGTTCAGGGAGGGCCCATCTCTACGAGCAGTACTTC.